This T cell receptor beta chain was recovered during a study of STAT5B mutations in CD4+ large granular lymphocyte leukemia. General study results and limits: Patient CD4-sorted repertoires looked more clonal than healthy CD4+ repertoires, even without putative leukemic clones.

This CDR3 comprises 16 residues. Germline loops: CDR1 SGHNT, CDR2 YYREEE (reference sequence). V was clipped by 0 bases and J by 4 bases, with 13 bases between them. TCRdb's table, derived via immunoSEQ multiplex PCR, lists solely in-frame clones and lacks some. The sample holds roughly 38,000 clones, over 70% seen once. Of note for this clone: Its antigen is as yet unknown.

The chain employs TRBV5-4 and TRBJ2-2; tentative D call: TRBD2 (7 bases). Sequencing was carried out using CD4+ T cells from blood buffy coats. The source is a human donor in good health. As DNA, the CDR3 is TGTGCCAGCAGCTTGGGGTTGGGGGGGGCCACCGGGGAGCTGTTTTTT. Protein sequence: CASSLGLGGATGELFF.